Listed here are 5 T cell receptor beta chains from one sample, sequenced in a study of cytomegalovirus exposure and HLA in healthy donors. PCR involved 60 Vbeta and 13 Jbeta primers. Using immunoSEQ multiplex PCR, the repertoire was profiled, and TCRdb retains in-frame clones only, with some absent. Seen here are over 100,000 clones, about 78% observed once, and the top ten hold 12%. Sequencing input: PBMCs. All receptors come from a woman in her thirties or forties in good health and CMV-seropositive.

The chain joins TRBV28 to TRBJ1-5, with 7 bases fitting TRBD1. CDR3 length: 14 residues. The junction had 8 bases not matched to a gene; V was cut back by 6 bases and J by 6 bases. Germline V CDR1 and CDR2: MDHEN, SYDVKM. The CDR3 nucleotides read TGTGCCAGCAGCCCTGACAGGGCGGGTCAGCCCCAGCATTTT. Translating gives CASSPDRAGQPQHF.

The chain is built from TRBV5-1 and TRBJ2-1; 11 bases are shared with TRBD2. Germline lookup yields CDR1 SGHRS and CDR2 YFSETQ. Unmatched junction bases numbered 6, after V lost 5 bases and J lost 2 bases. The CDR3 contains 16 residues. The CDR3, as DNA: TGCGCCAGCAGACCCACTAGCGGGGGTGCCTACAATGAGCAGTTCTTC. Translation: CASRPTSGGAYNEQFF.

The gene calls are TRBV9 and TRBJ1-4; D might be TRBD1 (5 bases). CDR1 is SGDLS and CDR2 is YYNGEE in the germline V gene. The CDR3 has 16 amino acids. With 4 bases removed from V and 0 bases from J, the gap between germline ends came to 13 bases. Here the CDR3 reads CASSPGGRTTNEKLFF. In nucleotides, the CDR3 is TGTGCCAGCAGCCCTGGGGGGAGAACAACTAATGAAAAACTGTTTTTT.

The rearrangement links TRBV30 to TRBJ2-7; 14 nucleotides match TRBD2. The J segment lost 6 bases and the V segment lost 5 bases, leaving 3 bases of the junction unmatched. CDR3 length: 13 residues. Per germline, CDR1 GTSNPN and CDR2 SVGIG (reference sequence). This CDR3 reads CAWRLAGGGEQYF. The CDR3 bases are TGTGCCTGGCGACTAGCGGGGGGGGGCGAGCAGTACTTC.

The gene calls are TRBV19 and TRBJ2-3; no clear D. CDR3 size: 14 residues. The V end was cut by 6 bases, the J end by 2 bases, with 12 bases between. The germline CDR1 and CDR2 sequences are LNHDA and SQIVND (reference sequence). This chain's CDR3 is CASRRFEYTDTQYF. The CDR3 DNA reads TGTGCCAGTAGGCGGTTTGAGTACACAGATACGCAGTATTTT. Filled out from reference TRBV19 and TRBJ2-3, the complete variable domain reads DGGITQSPKYLFRKEGQNVTLSCEQNLNHDAMYWYRQDPGQGLRLIYYSQIVNDFQKGDIAEGYSVSREKKESFPLTVTSAQKNPTAFYLCASRRFEYTDTQYFGPGTRLTVL.